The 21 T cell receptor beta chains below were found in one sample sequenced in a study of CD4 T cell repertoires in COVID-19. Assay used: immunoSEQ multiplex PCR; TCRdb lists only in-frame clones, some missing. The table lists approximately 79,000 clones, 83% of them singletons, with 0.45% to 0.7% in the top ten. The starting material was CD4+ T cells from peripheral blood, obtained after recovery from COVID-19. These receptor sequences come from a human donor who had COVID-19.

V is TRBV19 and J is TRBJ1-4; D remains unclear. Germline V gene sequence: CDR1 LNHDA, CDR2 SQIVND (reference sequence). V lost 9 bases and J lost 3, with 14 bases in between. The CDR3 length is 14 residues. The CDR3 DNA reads TGTGCCAGGCTCCCGGGTGGACCTAATGAAAAACTGTTTTTT. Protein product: CARLPGGPNEKLFF.

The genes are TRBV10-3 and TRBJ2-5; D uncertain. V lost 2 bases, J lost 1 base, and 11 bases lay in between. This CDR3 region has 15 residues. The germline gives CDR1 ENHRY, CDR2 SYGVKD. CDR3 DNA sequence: TGTGCCATCAGTGAGCCCCAAGGCGGCCAAGAGACCCAGTACTTC. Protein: CAISEPQGGQETQYF.

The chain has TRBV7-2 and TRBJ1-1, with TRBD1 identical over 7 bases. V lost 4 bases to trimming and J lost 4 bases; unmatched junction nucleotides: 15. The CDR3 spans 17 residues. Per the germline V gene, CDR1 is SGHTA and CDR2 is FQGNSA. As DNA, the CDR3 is TGTGCCAGCAGCTCGCCTTGGAGGGGGCAGGCGGGCACTGAAGCTTTCTTT. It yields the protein CASSSPWRGQAGTEAFF. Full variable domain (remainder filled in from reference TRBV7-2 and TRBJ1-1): GAGVSQSPSNKVTEKGKDVELRCDPISGHTALYWYRQSLGQGLEFLIYFQGNSAPDKSGLPSDRFSAERTGGSVSTLTIQRTQQEDSAVYLCASSSPWRGQAGTEAFFGQGTRLTVV.

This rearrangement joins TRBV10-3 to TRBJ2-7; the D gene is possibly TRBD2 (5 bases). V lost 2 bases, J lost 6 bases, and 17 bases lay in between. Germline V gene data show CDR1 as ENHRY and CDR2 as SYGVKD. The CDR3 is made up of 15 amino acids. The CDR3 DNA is TGTGCCATCAGTGAGAGAGGGTTCCCTCTCCGCGAGCAGTACTTC. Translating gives CAISERGFPLREQYF.

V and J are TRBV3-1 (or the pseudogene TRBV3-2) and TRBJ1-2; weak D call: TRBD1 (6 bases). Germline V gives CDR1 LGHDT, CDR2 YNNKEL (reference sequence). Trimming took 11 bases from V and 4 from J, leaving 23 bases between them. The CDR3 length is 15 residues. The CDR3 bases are TGTGCCGGGGCAATACAGGGAGGCGAGGGCTATGGCTACACCTTC. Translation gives CAGAIQGGEGYGYTF.

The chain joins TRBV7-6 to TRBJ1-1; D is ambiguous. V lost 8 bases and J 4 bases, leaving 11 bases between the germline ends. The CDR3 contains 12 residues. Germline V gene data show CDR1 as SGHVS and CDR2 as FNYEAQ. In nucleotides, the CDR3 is TGTGCCAGCGCCGGCTTTGGCACTGAAGCTTTCTTT. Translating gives CASAGFGTEAFF.

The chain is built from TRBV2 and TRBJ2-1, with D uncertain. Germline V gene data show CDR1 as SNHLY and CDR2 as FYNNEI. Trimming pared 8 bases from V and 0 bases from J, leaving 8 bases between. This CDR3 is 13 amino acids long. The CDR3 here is CASEASSYNEQFF. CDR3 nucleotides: TGTGCCAGCGAAGCTAGCTCCTACAATGAGCAGTTCTTC.

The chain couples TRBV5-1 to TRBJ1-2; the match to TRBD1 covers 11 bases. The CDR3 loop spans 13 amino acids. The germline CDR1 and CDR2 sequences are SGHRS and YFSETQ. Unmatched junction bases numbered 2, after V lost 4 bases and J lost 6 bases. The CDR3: CASSRDRGDGYTF. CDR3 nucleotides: TGCGCCAGCAGCCGGGACAGGGGGGATGGCTACACCTTC.

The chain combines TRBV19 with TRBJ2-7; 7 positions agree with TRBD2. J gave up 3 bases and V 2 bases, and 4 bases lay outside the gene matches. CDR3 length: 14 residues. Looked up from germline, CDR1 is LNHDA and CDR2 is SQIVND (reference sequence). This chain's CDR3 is CASSIKGGDYEQYF. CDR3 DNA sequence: TGTGCCAGTAGTATAAAGGGAGGGGACTACGAGCAGTACTTC.

CDR3 nucleotide sequence: TGTGCCAGCAGCTTGAAGGGGGAAGCAATAAGCCCAGGACAGCCCCAGCATTTT. Its translation is CASSLKGEAISPGQPQHF. The rearrangement uses TRBV5-6 and TRBJ1-5; a weak D match, TRBD1 (6 bases). Germline CDR1 reads SGHDT; CDR2 reads YYEEEE. V shed 1 base and J shed 7 bases, with 24 bases lying between them. The CDR3 loop spans 18 amino acids.

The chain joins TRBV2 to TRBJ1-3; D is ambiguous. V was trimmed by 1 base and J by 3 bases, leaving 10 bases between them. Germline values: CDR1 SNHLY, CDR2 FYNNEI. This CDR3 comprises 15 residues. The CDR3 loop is CASSEGGVGGNTIYF. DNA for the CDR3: TGTGCCAGCAGTGAAGGGGGAGTTGGTGGAAACACCATATATTTT.

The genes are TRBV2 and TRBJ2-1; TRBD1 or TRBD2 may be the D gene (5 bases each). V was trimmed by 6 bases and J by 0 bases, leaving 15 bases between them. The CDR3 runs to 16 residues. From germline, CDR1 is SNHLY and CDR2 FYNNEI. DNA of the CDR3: TGTGCCAGCAGGAGGGGACCGGGGCCCTCCTACAATGAGCAGTTCTTC. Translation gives CASRRGPGPSYNEQFF.

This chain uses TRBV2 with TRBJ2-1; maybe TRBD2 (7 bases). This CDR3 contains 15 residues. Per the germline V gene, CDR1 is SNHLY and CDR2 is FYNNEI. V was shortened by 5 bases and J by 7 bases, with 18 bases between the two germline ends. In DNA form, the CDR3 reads TGTGCCAGCAGTTGGGGGGGCGCCGCGACGAATGAGCAGTTCTTC. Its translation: CASSWGGAATNEQFF.

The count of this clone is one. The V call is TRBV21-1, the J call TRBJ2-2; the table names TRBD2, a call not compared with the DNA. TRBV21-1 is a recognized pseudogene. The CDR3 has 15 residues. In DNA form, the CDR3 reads TGTGCCAGACTTGGGACTAGCGGATACACCGGGGAGCTGTTTTTT. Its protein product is CARLGTSGYTGELFF.

CDR3 sequence: CASSVRTGGNTGELFF. As DNA, the CDR3 is TGTGCCAGCAGCGTACGGACGGGAGGGAACACCGGGGAGCTGTTTTTT. The chain carries TRBV9 and TRBJ2-2; 7 nucleotides line up with TRBD2. Germline V gene data show CDR1 as SGDLS and CDR2 as YYNGEE. Trimming at V came to 1 base and at J to 1 base, leaving 4 bases not matched to a gene. CDR3 size: 16 residues.

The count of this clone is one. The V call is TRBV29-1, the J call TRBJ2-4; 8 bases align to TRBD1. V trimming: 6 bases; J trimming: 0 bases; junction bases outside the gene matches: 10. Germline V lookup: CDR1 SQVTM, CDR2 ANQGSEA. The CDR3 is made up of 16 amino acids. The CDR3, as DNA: TGCAGCGTACGCGGACAGGGCGATTTAGCCAAAAACATTCAGTACTTC. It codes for CSVRGQGDLAKNIQYF.

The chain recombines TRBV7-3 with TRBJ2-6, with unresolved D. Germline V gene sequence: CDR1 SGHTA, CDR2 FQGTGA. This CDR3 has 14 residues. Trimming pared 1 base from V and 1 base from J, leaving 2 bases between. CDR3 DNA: TGTGCCAGCAGCTTAATTTCTGGGGCCAACGTCCTGACTTTC. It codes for CASSLISGANVLTF.

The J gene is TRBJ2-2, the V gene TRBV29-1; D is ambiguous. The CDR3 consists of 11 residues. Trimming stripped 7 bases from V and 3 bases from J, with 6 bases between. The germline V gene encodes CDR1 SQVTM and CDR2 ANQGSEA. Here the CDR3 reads CSALYTGELFF. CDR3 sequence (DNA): TGCAGCGCCCTTTACACCGGGGAGCTGTTTTTT.

The CDR3 here is CASSFITRDEQYF. The CDR3 region has the DNA TGTGCCAGCAGTTTTATAACTCGGGACGAGCAGTACTTC. J is TRBJ2-7 and V is TRBV28; D uncertain. CDR3 length: 13 amino acids. The germline gives CDR1 MDHEN, CDR2 SYDVKM. Between the trimmed V and J ends, which lost 3 bases and 5 bases, there was a span of 11 bases. The full variable domain, its missing parts supplied by reference TRBV28 and TRBJ2-7, is DVKVTQSSRYLVKRTGEKVFLECVQDMDHENMFWYRQDPGLGLRLIYFSYDVKMKEKGDIPEGYSVSREKKERFSLILESASTNQTSMYLCASSFITRDEQYFGPGTRLTVT.

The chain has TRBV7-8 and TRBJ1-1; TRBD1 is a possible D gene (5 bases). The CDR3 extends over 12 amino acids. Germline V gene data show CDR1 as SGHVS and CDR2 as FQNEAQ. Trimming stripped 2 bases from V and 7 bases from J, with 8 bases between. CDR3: CASSLWGGEAFF. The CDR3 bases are TGTGCCAGCAGCTTATGGGGGGGTGAAGCTTTCTTT.

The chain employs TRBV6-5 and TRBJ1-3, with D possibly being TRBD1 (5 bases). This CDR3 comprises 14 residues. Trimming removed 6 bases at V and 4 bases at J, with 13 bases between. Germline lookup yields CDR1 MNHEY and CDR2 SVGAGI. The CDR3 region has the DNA TGTGCCAGCAGGGCAGGGACGGCCGGAAACACCATATATTTT. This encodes CASRAGTAGNTIYF.